This T cell receptor (beta chain) appears in the sequencing data of a study of blood T cell repertoires in COVID-19. V gave up 0 bases and J gave up 5 bases; unmatched junction bases: 9. The germline gives CDR1 SEHNR, CDR2 FQNEAQ (reference sequence). The CDR3 consists of 18 residues. This clone was recorded a few times. The method was immunoSEQ multiplex PCR; TCRdb's version includes in-frame clones alone and lacks a portion of them. The sample lists a few hundred thousand clones, 80% to 90% seen once, with roughly 4% in the top ten. Enrollees, roughly 18 to 95 years old, lived in approximately 24 US areas. Researchers sorted participants into cohorts using their self-reported clinical history.

The TCR originated in a woman aged 30 to 39 who had recovered from COVID-19. Sequenced sample: PBMCs or T cells enriched from blood (not recorded which). The rearrangement joins TRBV7-9 to TRBJ2-2; 10 bases are a match to TRBD1. CDR3 nucleotides: TGTGCCAGCAGCTTAGCCCAGGGGACAGGGGCGAGGACCGGGGAGCTGTTTTTT. As protein: CASSLAQGTGARTGELFF.